What follows is one T cell receptor beta chain and its context. This clonotype came up many times. Its antigen is still unknown. One base away there is no much larger clone; base qualities are not given. The data were obtained in a study of identical twins (dated by TCRdb to the mid-2010s). As for the study more broadly: The study deep-sequenced TCR alpha and beta repertoires from monozygotic twins, unrelated adults of various ages and cord blood to test whether fetal clonotypes persist. Replicate twin experiments were performed at different times using different library preparation protocols to rule out contamination.

General findings and caveats noted by the study authors: In monozygotic twins, out-of-frame TCR alpha sharing was systematically underestimated by recombination models, although the models agreed with sharing between unrelated individuals. Excess twin sharing in beta out-of-frame sequences was weaker because fewer shared sequences lowered the signal-to-noise ratio. Out-of-frame TCR alpha sequences shared between twins showed an excess of low generation-probability sequences compared with coincidental sharing between unrelated individuals. Fewer insertions were carried by abundant cord blood beta clonotypes, a similar but weaker trend appeared in young adult naive repertoires, and no such trend appeared in memory repertoires. Because the same donors could not be followed over many years, the conclusions relied on cross-sectional statistical analysis. Zero-insertion analyses could be partly confounded by invariant T cells such as MAIT and iNKT, although diverse VJ usage argued against such confounding for most clonotypes.

Preparation of the library involved 5' RACE. The sample was run on an Illumina HiSeq 2000. A universal primer binding site was added through template switching, and the final cDNA carried a unique molecular identifier so that TCR cDNA molecules could be counted accurately. Specific primers in the conserved constant-segment region were used to synthesize first-strand cDNA for TCR alpha and beta chains. To control for contamination, each cDNA library was double barcoded with a SMART-Mk sample barcode plus Illumina barcodes. TruSeq adapter sequences along with Illumina sample barcodes were introduced in two successive PCR steps. The TCR alpha and beta cDNA libraries were sequenced on the Illumina HiSeq platform using custom primers. Turning to the authors' computational methods: MiGEC was used to process raw reads and extract unique molecular identifiers, and MiXCR was used to find CDR3 positions. Recombination models were inferred per individual with the repgenHMM and IGoR tools using an EM algorithm. Shared clonotype analysis was performed with the tcR package in R, normalizing sharing by the product of cloneset sizes. Out-of-frame nonproductive sequences were analyzed to study raw recombination free of thymic and clonal selection effects. The public reads were quality trimmed at Q25 with fastp and then assembled into clones with MiXCR by TCRdb, keeping productive beta chains. CDR3 protein sequences are deduplicated, and each keeps its most common genes and DNA. The V and J calls follow TCRdb's processing rather than the paper's. Recorded for this sample are hundreds of thousands of distinct CDR3 sequences; roughly a tenth of them occurred a single time. The ten largest clones add up to about 5.5% of the sample.

All donors were healthy Caucasians. Miltenyi CD45RO+ enrichment and human naive T-cell isolation kits were used to isolate memory (CD45RO+) and naive T cells from PBMC. The clonotype comes from a woman under 30 in good health. Sequenced sample: memory (CD45RO+) T cells sorted from blood. The intended sense of this specimen's cell subset or site label: CD45RO+ enriched T cells.

The encoded CDR3 is CASSPGQTSGDTQYF. The DNA reads as follows: TGCGCCAGCAGCCCCGGACAGACCTCGGGGGATACGCAGTATTTT. The chain links TRBV5-1 with TRBJ2-3; a tentative D match to TRBD1 spans 6 bases. Between the V and J ends, shortened by 4 bases and 6 bases respectively, the junction contains 18 bases. The germline V gene gives CDR1 as SGHRS and CDR2 as YFSETQ. Spanning cysteine to phenylalanine, the CDR3 consists of 15 amino acids. Of all the DNA, just the CDR3 is kept, 45 bases in frame from base 1.